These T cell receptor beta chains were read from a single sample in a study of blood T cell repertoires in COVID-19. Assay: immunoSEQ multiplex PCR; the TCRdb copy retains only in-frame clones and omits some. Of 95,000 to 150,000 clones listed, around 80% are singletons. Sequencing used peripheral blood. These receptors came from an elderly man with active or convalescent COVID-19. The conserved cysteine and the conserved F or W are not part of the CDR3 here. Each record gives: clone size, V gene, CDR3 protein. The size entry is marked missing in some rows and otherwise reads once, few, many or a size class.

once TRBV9 ASSGTPTDSPNYGYT
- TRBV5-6 ASSGPGQGYNEQF
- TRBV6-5 ASSQRGQPQH
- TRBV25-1 ASSPARYEQY
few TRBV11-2 ASSSRQGNTGELF
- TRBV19 ASSPDRVFETQY
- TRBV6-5 ASIPGLGDEQF
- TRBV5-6 ASSLLGPQAGQPQH
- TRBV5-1 ASSLVASVDGELF
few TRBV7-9 ASSPRLGGVETQY
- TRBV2 ASSVLQTYEQY
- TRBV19 ASSPRDRGSLHQPQH
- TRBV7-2 ASSRAAGAPQETQY
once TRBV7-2 ASSSSTGTGGSPLH